The clone carrying this T cell receptor (beta chain) was picked up many times. Recruited during active infection, patients (from Seattle) were subsequently followed longitudinally. J gave up 6 bases and V 2 bases, and 4 bases lay outside the gene matches. In germline, CDR1 is SEHNR, CDR2 FQNEAQ (reference sequence). The CDR3 length is 14 residues. This entry belongs to a study of blood T cell repertoires in COVID-19. Whole-study context: Acute-phase and convalescent COVID-19 samples originated in the United States, Italy and Spain. PBMCs, B-cell-depleted T cells, or T cells were the source of the cDNA or gDNA that made up the material.

The protocol was immunoSEQ multiplex PCR, while the TCRdb copy is restricted to in-frame clones and leaves out a portion. The data hold 250,000 to 350,000 clones, with about 88% observed a single time. The sequence was collected from a human donor with COVID-19, enrolled during active disease. The donor label of this sample is uncertain. The chain couples TRBV7-9 to TRBJ2-7; 10 positions match TRBD2. Material for sequencing was peripheral blood. CDR3 sequence: CASSLIASGSEQYF. The CDR3, as DNA: TGTGCCAGCAGCTTAATTGCTAGCGGGAGCGAGCAGTACTTC.